This T cell receptor (beta chain) stems from a study of cytomegalovirus exposure and HLA in healthy donors. Study-level points and caveats: The analysis excluded some indistinguishable V segments, including TRBV6-2 and TRBV6-3. Most likely, a cluster of highly shared sequence variants arose as a sequencing artifact. Presence/absence analyses assumed roughly uniform sequencing depth across donors.

Both 60 Vbeta primers and 13 Jbeta primers went into the PCR. Here immunoSEQ multiplex PCR was the method, and the copy in TCRdb shows in-frame clones only, minus some. The data show some 140,000 clones, 60% to 80% seen once. V dropped 5 bases and J dropped 4 bases, with 17 bases sitting between them. This CDR3 has 15 residues. Germline-derived CDR1 and CDR2 are SGHVS and FNYEAQ. Each donor's status was that of a healthy bone marrow donor. Comment on this clone: Its antigen is currently unknown.

The sequencing input was PBMCs. The clonotype comes from a young man in good health and CMV-seronegative. V and J are TRBV7-6 and TRBJ1-1, with no clear D. The CDR3 DNA follows: TGTGCCAGCAGCCCCCGCGCCCATAGTGGCACTGAAGCTTTCTTT. Translated, it gives CASSPRAHSGTEAFF.